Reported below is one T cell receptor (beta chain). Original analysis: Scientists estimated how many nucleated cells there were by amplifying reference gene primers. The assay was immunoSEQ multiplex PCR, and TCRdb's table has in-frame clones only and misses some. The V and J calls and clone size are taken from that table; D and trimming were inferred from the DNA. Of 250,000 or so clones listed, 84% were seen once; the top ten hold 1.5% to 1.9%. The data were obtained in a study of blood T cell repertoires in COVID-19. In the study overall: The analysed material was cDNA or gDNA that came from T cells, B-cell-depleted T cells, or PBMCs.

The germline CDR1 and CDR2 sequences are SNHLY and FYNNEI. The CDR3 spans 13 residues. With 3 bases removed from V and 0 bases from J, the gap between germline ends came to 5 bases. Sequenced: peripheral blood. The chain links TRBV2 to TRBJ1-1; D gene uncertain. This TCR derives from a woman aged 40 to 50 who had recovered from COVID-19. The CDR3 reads CASSEEMNTEAFF. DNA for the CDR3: TGTGCCAGCAGTGAGGAGATGAACACTGAAGCTTTCTTT.